These T cell receptor beta chains were read from a single sample in a study of identical twins. TCRdb analysed the 5' RACE reads with MiXCR anew, one entry per CDR3 protein. The sample has about 720,000 distinct CDR3 sequences; 8.5% to 9% are singletons. In addition, the sample was reused for a study of yellow fever vaccine responses in identical twins.

Input material: PBMCs. The receptor source for this set is a woman aged 18-29 years in good health. CDR3s include the opening cysteine and the closing phenylalanine or tryptophan. A D gene is named only where the DNA matches it firmly. Some rows mark clone size as missing; the rest say once, few, many or name a class of expanded clone.

TRBV5-1	few	TRBJ2-7	-	CASSSDPGTIYEQYF	TGCGCCAGCAGCTCAGACCCCGGGACAATTTACGAGCAGTACTTC
TRBV10-3	-	TRBJ2-7	TRBD1	CAVSTPGQTYEQYF	TGTGCCGTTTCGACGCCGGGACAGACCTACGAGCAGTACTTC
TRBV20-1	-	TRBJ2-7	TRBD1	CSAPTTGQGSYEQYF	TGCAGTGCTCCTACTACCGGACAGGGCTCCTACGAGCAGTACTTC
TRBV20-1	few	TRBJ2-1	-	CSARGTYYNEQFF	TGCAGTGCTAGAGGGACCTATTACAATGAGCAGTTCTTC
TRBV11-2	few	TRBJ2-2	-	CASSRRTLLGSGELFF	TGTGCCAGCAGTCGCCGGACTCTACTGGGTTCCGGGGAGCTGTTTTTT
TRBV12-3/TRBV12-4	many	TRBJ2-6	-	CASRPQGTGANVLTF	TGTGCCAGCAGACCACAGGGTACTGGGGCCAACGTCCTGACTTTC
TRBV24-1	few	TRBJ1-2	-	CATSDPARVGDGYTF	TGTGCCACCAGTGATCCGGCGAGGGTGGGTGATGGCTACACCTTC
TRBV28	few	TRBJ2-3	-	CASSSPARTDTQYF	TGTGCCAGCAGTTCGCCGGCCCGCACAGATACGCAGTATTTT
TRBV20-1	many	TRBJ2-1	TRBD2	CSARAGRASGSLGRNEQFF	TGCAGTGCTAGAGCCGGCCGGGCTAGCGGGAGTTTAGGGAGGAATGAGCAGTTCTTC
TRBV14	-	TRBJ2-1	-	CASRPDGTDNEQFF	TGTGCCAGCAGACCGGACGGAACGGACAATGAGCAGTTCTTC
TRBV9	-	TRBJ1-6	-	CASSASGDPFPNSPLHF	TGTGCCAGCAGCGCATCAGGGGATCCCTTCCCTAATTCACCCCTCCACTTT
TRBV4-2	many	TRBJ2-5	-	CASSLIDYSGGLQETQYF	TGTGCCAGCAGCCTTATCGATTATAGCGGAGGACTACAAGAGACCCAGTACTTC
TRBV11-3	-	TRBJ2-2	-	CASSLGPGLGRTGELFF	TGTGCCAGCAGCCTTGGCCCTGGTTTGGGGAGAACCGGGGAGCTGTTTTTT
TRBV20-1	-	TRBJ2-1	-	CSTMGRHNEQFF	TGCAGTACCATGGGGCGTCACAATGAGCAGTTCTTC
TRBV20-1	few	TRBJ2-7	TRBD2	CSARGLAGGLEQYF	TGCAGTGCTAGAGGACTAGCGGGGGGGCTCGAGCAGTACTTC
TRBV11-2	few	TRBJ2-7	-	CASSLPGPEQYF	TGTGCCAGCAGCTTACCAGGACCCGAGCAGTACTTC
TRBV7-2	-	TRBJ2-2	-	CASSLARGPAGELFF	TGTGCCAGCAGCTTAGCGCGGGGGCCAGCCGGGGAGCTGTTTTTT
TRBV3-1	few	TRBJ2-2	-	CASSHIVRQNTGELFF	TGTGCCAGCAGCCATATTGTACGCCAGAACACCGGGGAGCTGTTTTTT
TRBV20-1	-	TRBJ1-5	-	CSASGAQPQHF	TGCAGTGCTTCAGGGGCTCAGCCCCAGCATTTT
TRBV28	-	TRBJ2-3	-	CASSQSVTGDTQYF	TGTGCCAGCAGTCAATCGGTGACAGGAGATACGCAGTATTTT
TRBV14	many	TRBJ2-7	TRBD2	CASSLGLAGTYEQYF	TGTGCCAGCAGTTTAGGCCTAGCGGGGACCTACGAGCAGTACTTC
TRBV28	few	TRBJ2-3	TRBD1	CASSSSDRDTDTQYF	TGTGCCAGCAGTTCGTCGGACAGGGACACAGATACGCAGTATTTT
TRBV20-1	-	TRBJ2-7	-	CSARAQDRVYEQYF	TGCAGTGCTAGAGCGCAGGACAGAGTCTACGAGCAGTACTTC
TRBV20-1	-	TRBJ2-5	TRBD1	CSARHRGVWQETQYF	TGCAGTGCTAGGCACAGGGGTGTTTGGCAAGAGACCCAGTACTTC
TRBV10-3	few	TRBJ2-1	TRBD2	CAISVLAGGPSGEQFF	TGTGCCATCAGTGTGCTAGCGGGAGGGCCGTCCGGTGAGCAGTTCTTC
TRBV4-3	many	TRBJ2-2	-	CASSRAGENTGELFF	TGCGCCAGCAGCCGAGCCGGTGAGAACACCGGGGAGCTGTTTTTT
TRBV4-3	-	TRBJ2-7	-	CASSQDARSSYEQYF	TGCGCCAGCAGCCAAGACGCCCGGAGCTCCTACGAGCAGTACTTC
TRBV4-3	many	TRBJ2-7	TRBD1	CASSRGRWTGFYEQYF	TGCGCCAGCAGCCGCGGCCGTTGGACAGGGTTTTACGAGCAGTACTTC
TRBV6-5	-	TRBJ2-5	-	CASSYGPAPETQYF	TGTGCCAGCAGTTACGGCCCAGCCCCAGAGACCCAGTACTTC
TRBV20-1	few	TRBJ2-7	-	CSAMGGHYEQYF	TGCAGTGCTATGGGCGGGCATTACGAGCAGTACTTC
TRBV5-1	few	TRBJ2-2	TRBD1	CASSFHGTADTGELFF	TGCGCCAGCAGCTTCCACGGGACAGCTGACACCGGGGAGCTGTTTTTT
TRBV10-3	-	TRBJ1-2	-	CAISERVRGYTF	TGTGCCATCAGTGAGAGGGTGAGAGGCTACACCTTC
TRBV7-9	-	TRBJ2-5	TRBD1	CASRIQGYQETQYF	TGTGCCAGCAGGATACAGGGGTACCAAGAGACCCAGTACTTC
TRBV7-2	many	TRBJ2-2	-	CASSYTDGTGELFF	TGTGCCAGCAGCTATACAGATGGGACCGGGGAGCTGTTTTTT
TRBV12-3/TRBV12-4	-	TRBJ2-1	-	CASAGGSLGVNEQFF	TGTGCCAGCGCTGGGGGCTCATTAGGTGTCAATGAGCAGTTCTTC
TRBV7-2	few	TRBJ2-2	TRBD2	CASSLYSGANTGELFF	TGTGCCAGCAGCTTGTATAGCGGGGCGAACACCGGGGAGCTGTTTTTT
TRBV4-3	many	TRBJ2-7	TRBD2	CASSQEEAGPAYEQYF	TGCGCCAGCAGCCAAGAGGAAGCGGGACCTGCCTACGAGCAGTACTTC
TRBV7-3	-	TRBJ2-4	-	CASSLSVGLGNIQYF	TGTGCCAGCAGCTTAAGTGTGGGCCTGGGAAACATTCAGTACTTC
TRBV27	many	TRBJ2-1	TRBD2	CASSLGLAANEQFF	TGTGCCAGCAGTTTGGGGCTAGCGGCCAATGAGCAGTTCTTC
TRBV11-2	-	TRBJ2-3	-	CASSLVSGEADTQYF	TGTGCCAGCAGCTTAGTCTCCGGGGAGGCAGATACGCAGTATTTT
TRBV7-2	-	TRBJ2-4	TRBD1	CASTERGGLGIQYF	TGTGCCAGCACCGAAAGAGGGGGCTTAGGCATTCAGTACTTC
TRBV10-3	-	TRBJ2-3	-	CAISDLGGTNTDTQYF	TGTGCCATCAGTGATTTGGGCGGGACCAACACAGATACGCAGTATTTT
TRBV12-3/TRBV12-4	-	TRBJ2-7	-	CASSSREGGEQYF	TGTGCCAGCAGTTCCCGGGAAGGTGGCGAGCAGTACTTC
TRBV6-2/TRBV6-3	-	TRBJ1-1	-	CASSAFPGDEAFF	TGTGCCAGCAGTGCGTTCCCCGGAGATGAAGCTTTCTTT
TRBV20-1	-	TRBJ2-1	-	CSAGRLEQFF	TGCAGTGCTGGAAGACTGGAGCAGTTCTTC
TRBV7-8	-	TRBJ1-4	-	CASSFHRANEKLFF	TGTGCCAGCAGCTTCCACAGGGCTAATGAAAAACTGTTTTTT
TRBV4-3	many	TRBJ2-1	-	CASSQDWGADEQFF	TGCGCCAGCAGCCAAGATTGGGGGGCGGATGAGCAGTTCTTC
TRBV5-6	many	TRBJ2-1	-	CASSLRQDGGNEQFF	TGTGCCAGCAGCCTGCGCCAGGACGGGGGCAATGAGCAGTTCTTC
TRBV24-1	many	TRBJ2-2	-	CATSVTRAGELFF	TGTGCCACCAGTGTTACGAGGGCCGGGGAGCTGTTTTTT
TRBV5-1	many	TRBJ1-2	-	CASSLGLGSYGYTF	TGCGCCAGCAGCTTGGGCCTGGGGTCTTATGGCTACACCTTC
TRBV3-1	few	TRBJ2-7	-	CASSQGPGQSYEQYF	TGTGCCAGCAGCCAAGGACCCGGACAGTCCTACGAGCAGTACTTC
TRBV29-1	-	TRBJ2-1	-	CSVPELNEQFF	TGCAGCGTCCCAGAATTGAATGAGCAGTTCTTC
TRBV5-4	-	TRBJ2-5	TRBD2	CASSLVSGRAETQYF	TGTGCCAGCAGCTTGGTTAGCGGGAGGGCCGAGACCCAGTACTTC
TRBV7-2	-	TRBJ2-7	-	CASSLGWGAAYEQYF	TGTGCCAGCAGCTTAGGTTGGGGGGCTGCCTACGAGCAGTACTTC